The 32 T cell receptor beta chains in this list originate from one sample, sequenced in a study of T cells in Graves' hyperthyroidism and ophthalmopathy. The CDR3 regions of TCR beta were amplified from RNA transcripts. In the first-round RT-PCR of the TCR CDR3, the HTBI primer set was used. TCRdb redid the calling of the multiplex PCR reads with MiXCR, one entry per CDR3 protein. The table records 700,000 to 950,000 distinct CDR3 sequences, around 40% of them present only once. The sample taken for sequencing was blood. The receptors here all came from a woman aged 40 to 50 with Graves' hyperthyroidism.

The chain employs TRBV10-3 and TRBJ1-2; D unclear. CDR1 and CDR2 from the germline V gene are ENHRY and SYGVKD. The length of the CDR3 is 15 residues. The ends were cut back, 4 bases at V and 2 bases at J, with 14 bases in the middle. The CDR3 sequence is CAISGAIKANYGYTF. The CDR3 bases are TGTGCCATCAGTGGGGCGATAAAAGCGAACTATGGCTACACCTTC.

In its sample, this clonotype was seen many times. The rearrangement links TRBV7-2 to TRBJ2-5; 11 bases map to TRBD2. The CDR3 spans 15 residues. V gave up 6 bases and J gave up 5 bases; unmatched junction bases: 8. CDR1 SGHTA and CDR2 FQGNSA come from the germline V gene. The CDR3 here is CASRVSGGAFETQYF. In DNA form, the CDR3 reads TGTGCCAGCAGGGTTAGCGGGGGGGCGTTTGAGACCCAGTACTTC.

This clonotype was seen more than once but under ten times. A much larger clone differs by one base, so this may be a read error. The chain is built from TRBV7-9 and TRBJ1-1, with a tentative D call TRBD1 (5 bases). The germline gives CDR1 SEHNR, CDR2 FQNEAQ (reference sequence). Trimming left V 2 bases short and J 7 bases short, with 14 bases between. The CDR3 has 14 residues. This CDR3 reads CASSLTAGPDEAFF. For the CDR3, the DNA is TGTGCCAGCAGCTTAACGGCAGGGCCCGATGAAGCTTTCTTT.

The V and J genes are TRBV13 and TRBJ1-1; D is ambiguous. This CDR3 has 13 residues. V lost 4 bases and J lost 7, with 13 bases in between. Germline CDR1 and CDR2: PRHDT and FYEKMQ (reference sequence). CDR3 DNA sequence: TGTGCCAGCAGCTCTGAGACCGGGATTGAAGCTTTCTTT. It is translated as CASSSETGIEAFF.

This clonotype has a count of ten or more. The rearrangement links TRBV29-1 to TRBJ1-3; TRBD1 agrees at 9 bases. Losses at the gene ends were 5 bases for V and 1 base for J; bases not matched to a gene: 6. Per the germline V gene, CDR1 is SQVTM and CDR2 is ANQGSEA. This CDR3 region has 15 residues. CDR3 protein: CSVWDRASSGNTIYF. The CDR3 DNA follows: TGCAGCGTTTGGGACAGGGCCTCTTCTGGAAACACCATATATTTT.

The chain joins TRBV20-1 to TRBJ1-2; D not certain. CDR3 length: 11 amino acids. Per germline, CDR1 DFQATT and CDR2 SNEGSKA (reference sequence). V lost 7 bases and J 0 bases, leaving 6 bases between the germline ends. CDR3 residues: CSDGTNYGYTF. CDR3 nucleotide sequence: TGCAGTGACGGGACTAACTATGGCTACACCTTC.

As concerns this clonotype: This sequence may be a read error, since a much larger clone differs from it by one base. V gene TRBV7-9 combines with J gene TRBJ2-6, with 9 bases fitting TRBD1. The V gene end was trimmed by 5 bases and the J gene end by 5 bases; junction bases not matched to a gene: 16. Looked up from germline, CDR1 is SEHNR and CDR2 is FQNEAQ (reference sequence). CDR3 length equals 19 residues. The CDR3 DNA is TGTGCCAGCAGCCCCTTGAGGGGACAGGGTTGGTCTAGGGCCAACGTCCTGACTTTC. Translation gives CASSPLRGQGWSRANVLTF. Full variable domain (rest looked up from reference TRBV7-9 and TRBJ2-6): DTGVSQNPRHKITKRGQNVTFRCDPISEHNRLYWYRQTLGQGPEFLTYFQNEAQLEKSRLLSDRFSAERPKGSFSTLEIQRTEQGDSAMYLCASSPLRGQGWSRANVLTFGAGSRLTVL.

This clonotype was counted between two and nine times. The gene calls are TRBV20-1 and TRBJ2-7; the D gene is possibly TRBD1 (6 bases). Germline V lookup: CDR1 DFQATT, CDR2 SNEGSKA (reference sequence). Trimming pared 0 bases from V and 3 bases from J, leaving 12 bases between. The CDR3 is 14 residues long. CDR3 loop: CSAREDRTGYEQYF. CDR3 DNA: TGCAGTGCTAGAGAGGACAGAACGGGCTACGAGCAGTACTTC.

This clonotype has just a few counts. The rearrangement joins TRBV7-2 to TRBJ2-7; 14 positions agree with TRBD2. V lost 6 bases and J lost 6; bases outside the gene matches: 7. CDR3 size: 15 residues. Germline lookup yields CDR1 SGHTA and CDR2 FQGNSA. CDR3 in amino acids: CASRYSGLAGGEQYF. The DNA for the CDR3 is TGTGCCAGCAGATACTCTGGACTAGCGGGAGGCGAGCAGTACTTC.

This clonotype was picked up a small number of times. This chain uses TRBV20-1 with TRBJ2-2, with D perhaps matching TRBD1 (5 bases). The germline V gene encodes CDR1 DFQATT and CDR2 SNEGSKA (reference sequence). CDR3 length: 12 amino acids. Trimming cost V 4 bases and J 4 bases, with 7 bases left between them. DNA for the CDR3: TGCAGTGCTACTAGGGGCACCGGGGAGCTGTTTTTT. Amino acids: CSATRGTGELFF.

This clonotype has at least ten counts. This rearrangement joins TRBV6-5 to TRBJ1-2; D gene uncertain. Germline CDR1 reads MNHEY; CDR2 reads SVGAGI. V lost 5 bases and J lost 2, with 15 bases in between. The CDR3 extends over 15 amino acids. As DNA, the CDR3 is TGTGCCAGCAGTCCCTGGACCGGGAAGAACTATGGCTACACCTTC. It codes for CASSPWTGKNYGYTF.

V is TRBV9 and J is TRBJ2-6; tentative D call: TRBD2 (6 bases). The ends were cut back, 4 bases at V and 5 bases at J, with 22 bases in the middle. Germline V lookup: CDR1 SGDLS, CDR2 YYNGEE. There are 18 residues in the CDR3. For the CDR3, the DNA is TGTGCCAGCAGCAGAACCGGCTCGGGGGATGGCTGGGCCAACGTCCTGACTTTC. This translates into CASSRTGSGDGWANVLTF. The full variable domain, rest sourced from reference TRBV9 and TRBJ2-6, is DSGVTQTPKHLITATGQRVTLRCSPRSGDLSVYWYQQSLDQGLQFLIQYYNGEERAKGNILERFSAQQFPDLHSELNLSSLELGDSALYFCASSRTGSGDGWANVLTFGAGSRLTVL.

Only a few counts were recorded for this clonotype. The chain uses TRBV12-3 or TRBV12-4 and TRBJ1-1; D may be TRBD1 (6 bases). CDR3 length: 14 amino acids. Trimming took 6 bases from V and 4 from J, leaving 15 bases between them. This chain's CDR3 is CASRYSSGATEAFF. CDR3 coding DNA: TGTGCCAGCAGGTATAGTTCGGGGGCCACTGAAGCTTTCTTT.

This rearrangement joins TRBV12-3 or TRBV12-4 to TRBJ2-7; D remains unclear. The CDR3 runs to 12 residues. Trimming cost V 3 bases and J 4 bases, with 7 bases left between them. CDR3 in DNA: TGTGCCAGCAGTTTCTCGGAGTACGAGCAGTACTTC. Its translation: CASSFSEYEQYF.

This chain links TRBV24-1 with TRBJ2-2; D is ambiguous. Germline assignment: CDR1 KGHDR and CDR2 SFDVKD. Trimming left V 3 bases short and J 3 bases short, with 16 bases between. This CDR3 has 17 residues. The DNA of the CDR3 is TGTGCCACCAGTGATATTGACGACCCACCATACACCGGGGAGCTGTTTTTT. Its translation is CATSDIDDPPYTGELFF.

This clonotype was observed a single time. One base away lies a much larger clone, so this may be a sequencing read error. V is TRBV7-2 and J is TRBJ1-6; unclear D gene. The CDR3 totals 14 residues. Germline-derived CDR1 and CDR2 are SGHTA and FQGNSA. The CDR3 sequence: CAGSPQIYNSPLHF. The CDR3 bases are TGTGCCGGCAGCCCACAGATCTATAATTCACCCCTCCACTTT.

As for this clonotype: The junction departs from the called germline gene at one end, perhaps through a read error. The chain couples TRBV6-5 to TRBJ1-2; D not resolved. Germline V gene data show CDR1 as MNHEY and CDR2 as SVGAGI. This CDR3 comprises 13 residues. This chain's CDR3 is CAGSYSGRDGYTF. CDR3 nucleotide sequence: TGTGCCGGCAGTTACTCCGGACGGGATGGCTACACCTTC.

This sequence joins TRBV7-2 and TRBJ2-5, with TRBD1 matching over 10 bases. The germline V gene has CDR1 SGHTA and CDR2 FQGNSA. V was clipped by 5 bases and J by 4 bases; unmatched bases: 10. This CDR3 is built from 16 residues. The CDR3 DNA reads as TGTGCCAGCAGCCAAGACAAGGGACAGGGGTCAGAGACCCAGTACTTC. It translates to CASSQDKGQGSETQYF.

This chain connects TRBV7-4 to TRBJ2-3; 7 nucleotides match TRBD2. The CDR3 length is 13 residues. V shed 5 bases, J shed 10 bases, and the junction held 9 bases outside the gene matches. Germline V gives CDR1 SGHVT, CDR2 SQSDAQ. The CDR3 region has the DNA TGTGCCAGCAGCCTCGGGAGGTGGGAGGCGCAGTATTTT. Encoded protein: CASSLGRWEAQYF.

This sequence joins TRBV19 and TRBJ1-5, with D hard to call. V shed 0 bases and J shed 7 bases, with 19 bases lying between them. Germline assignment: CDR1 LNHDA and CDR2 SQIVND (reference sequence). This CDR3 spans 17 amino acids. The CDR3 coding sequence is TGTGCCAGTAGTATAGATCTTATTAGGGTAGGGTTCCAGCCCCAGCATTTT. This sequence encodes CASSIDLIRVGFQPQHF.

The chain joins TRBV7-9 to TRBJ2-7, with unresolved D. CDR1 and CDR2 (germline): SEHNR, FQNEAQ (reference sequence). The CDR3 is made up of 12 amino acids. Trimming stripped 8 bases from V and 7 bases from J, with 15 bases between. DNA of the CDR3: TGTGCCAGCGCCCTGATGTCGAGAGAGCAGTACTTC. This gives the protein CASALMSREQYF.

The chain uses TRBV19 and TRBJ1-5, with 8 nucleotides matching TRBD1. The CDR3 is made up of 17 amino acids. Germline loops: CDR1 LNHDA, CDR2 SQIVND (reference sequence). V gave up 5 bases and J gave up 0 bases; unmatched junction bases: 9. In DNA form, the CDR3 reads TGTGCCAGTAGTTTCGGACAGGGACACCATAGCAATCAGCCCCAGCATTTT. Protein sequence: CASSFGQGHHSNQPQHF.

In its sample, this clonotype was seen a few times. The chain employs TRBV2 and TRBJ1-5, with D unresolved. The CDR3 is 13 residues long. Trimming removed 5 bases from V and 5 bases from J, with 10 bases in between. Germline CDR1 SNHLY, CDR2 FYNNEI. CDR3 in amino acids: CASSITLYQPQHF. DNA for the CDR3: TGTGCCAGCAGTATAACTTTGTATCAGCCCCAGCATTTT.

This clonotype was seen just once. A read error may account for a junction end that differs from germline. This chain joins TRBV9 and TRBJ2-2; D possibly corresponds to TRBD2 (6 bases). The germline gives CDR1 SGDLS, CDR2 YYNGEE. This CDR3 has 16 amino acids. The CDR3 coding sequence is TGTGCCAGCAGCGAAGGGACTGCCGGAAACACCGGGGAGCTGCTTTTT. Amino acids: CASSEGTAGNTGELLF.

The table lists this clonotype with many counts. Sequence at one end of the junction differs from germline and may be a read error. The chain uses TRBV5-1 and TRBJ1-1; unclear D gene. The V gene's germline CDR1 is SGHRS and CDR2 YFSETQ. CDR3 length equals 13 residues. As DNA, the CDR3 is TGTGCCAGCAGCTCGGGGATGAACACTGAAGCTTTCTTT. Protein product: CASSSGMNTEAFF.

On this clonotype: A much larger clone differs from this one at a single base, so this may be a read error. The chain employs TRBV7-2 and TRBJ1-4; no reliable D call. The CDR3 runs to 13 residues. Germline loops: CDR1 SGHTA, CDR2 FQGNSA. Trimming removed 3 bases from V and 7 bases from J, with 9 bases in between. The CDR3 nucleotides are TGTGCCAGCAGCTTTATGGGCGGTGAAAAACTGTTTTTT. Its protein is CASSFMGGEKLFF.

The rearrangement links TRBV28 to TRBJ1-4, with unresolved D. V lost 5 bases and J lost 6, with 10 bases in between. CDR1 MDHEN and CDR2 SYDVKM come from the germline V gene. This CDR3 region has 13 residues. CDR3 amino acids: CASSPGQDEKLFF. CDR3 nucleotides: TGTGCCAGCAGTCCCGGCCAGGATGAAAAACTGTTTTTT.

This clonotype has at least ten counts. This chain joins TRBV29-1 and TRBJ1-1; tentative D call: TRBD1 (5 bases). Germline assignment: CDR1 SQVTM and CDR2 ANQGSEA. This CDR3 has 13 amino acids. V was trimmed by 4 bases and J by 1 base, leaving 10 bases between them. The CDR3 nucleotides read TGCAGCGTTGTCTTCGGGGGGAACACTGAAGCTTTCTTT. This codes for CSVVFGGNTEAFF.

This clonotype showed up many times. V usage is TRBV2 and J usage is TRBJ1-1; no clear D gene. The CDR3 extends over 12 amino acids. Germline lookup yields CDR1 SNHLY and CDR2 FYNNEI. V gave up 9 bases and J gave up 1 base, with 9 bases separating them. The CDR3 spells CASRSPNTEAFF. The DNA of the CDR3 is TGTGCCAGTCGTTCTCCGAACACTGAAGCTTTCTTT.

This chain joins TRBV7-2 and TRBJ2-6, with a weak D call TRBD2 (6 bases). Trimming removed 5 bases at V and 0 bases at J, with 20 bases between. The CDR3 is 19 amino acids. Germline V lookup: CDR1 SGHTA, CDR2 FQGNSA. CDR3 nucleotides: TGTGCCAGCAGCCCGACTTTCGGGGGAACGCACTCTGGGGCCAACGTCCTGACTTTC. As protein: CASSPTFGGTHSGANVLTF.

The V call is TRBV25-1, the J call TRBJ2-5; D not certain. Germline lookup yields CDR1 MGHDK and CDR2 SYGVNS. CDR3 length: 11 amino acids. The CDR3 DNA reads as TGTGCTAGTCCCGGGTCCGGGACCCAGTACTTC. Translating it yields CASPGSGTQYF. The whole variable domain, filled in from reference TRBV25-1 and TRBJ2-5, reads EADIYQTPRYLVIGTGKKITLECSQTMGHDKMYWYQQDPGMELHLIHYSYGVNSTEKGDLSSESTVSRIRTEHFPLTLESARPSHTSQYLCASPGSGTQYFGPGTRLLVL.

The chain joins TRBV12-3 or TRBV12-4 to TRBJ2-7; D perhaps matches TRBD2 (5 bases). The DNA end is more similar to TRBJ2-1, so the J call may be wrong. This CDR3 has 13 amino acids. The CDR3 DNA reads TGTGCCAGCAGTTTTCTAGGAGGCAATGAGCAGTTCTTC. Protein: CASSFLGGNEQFF.